This T cell receptor beta chain was observed in a study of T cell responses to AZD1222 COVID-19 vaccine. Overall study results and limits: Regions 160-218 and 743-854 dominated among vaccine-associated CD4 TCRs spanning spike.

A remark on this clone: Its antigen is not identified.

Measured with immunoSEQ multiplex PCR; TCRdb has only the in-frame clones, and not every one. Of 90,000 to 95,000 clones in the sample, around 86% were seen once. The CDR3 runs to 12 residues. V lost 3 bases to trimming and J lost 4 bases, with 9 bases between them. The germline CDR1 and CDR2 sequences are DFQATT and SNEGSKA (reference sequence). The starting material was peripheral blood, obtained on day 0 of AZD1222 vaccination. This sequence joins TRBV20-1 and TRBJ1-2; D possibly corresponds to TRBD1 (5 bases). The origin of this receptor is an adult in good health. Here the CDR3 reads CSASSGGYGYTF. In DNA form, the CDR3 reads TGCAGTGCTAGTTCGGGGGGCTATGGCTACACCTTC.